Each of the 20 T cell receptor beta chains below was sequenced from the same sample in a study of PD-1 blockade in mismatch repair-deficient tumors. The assay was immunoSEQ multiplex PCR, and TCRdb's table has in-frame clones only and misses some. The repertoire has around 68,000 clones, approximately 80% of them found once; the top ten carry approximately 5%. The sample in question was peripheral blood, obtained 2 weeks after starting pembrolizumab. Every receptor here comes from an adult with mismatch repair-deficient cancer.

This clone was counted a single time. The chain carries TRBV9 and TRBJ2-3; TRBD1 matches 8 bases. Germline trimming cut 4 bases from V and 6 bases from J; bases unmatched to any gene: 13. The CDR3 has 16 residues. CDR1 is SGDLS, CDR2 YYNGEE, per germline. CDR3 sequence (DNA): TGTGCCAGCAGCCGCACCCGGACAGGGCATGGGGATACGCAGTATTTT. It codes for CASSRTRTGHGDTQYF.

The rearrangement joins TRBV6-1 to TRBJ2-3; 12 bases agree with TRBD2. Germline-derived CDR1 and CDR2 are MNHNS and SASEGT. V dropped 3 bases and J dropped 4; count of bases not matched to a gene: 11. The CDR3 totals 18 residues. The CDR3 spells CASSDGASGRAGADTQYF. DNA of the CDR3: TGTGCCAGCAGTGATGGGGCTAGCGGGAGGGCCGGGGCAGATACGCAGTATTTT.

V usage is TRBV12-5 and J usage is TRBJ2-5; unclear D gene. V gave up 2 bases and J gave up 7 bases, with 11 bases separating them. This CDR3 comprises 13 residues. CDR1 is LGHNT and CDR2 is FRNRAP in the germline V gene. CDR3 residues: CASGLLSPLTQYF. The DNA of the CDR3 is TGTGCTAGTGGTTTGCTCTCCCCACTGACCCAGTACTTC. The full variable domain, its missing parts supplied by reference TRBV12-5 and TRBJ2-5, is DARVTQTPRHKVTEMGQEVTMRCQPILGHNTVFWYRQTMMQGLELLAYFRNRAPLDDSGMPKDRFSAEMPDATLATLKIQPSEPRDSAVYFCASGLLSPLTQYFGPGTRLLVL.

This clone has more than one count but fewer than ten. This rearrangement joins TRBV4-3 to TRBJ2-1; 12 bases line up with TRBD2. Germline V gene data show CDR1 as LGHNA and CDR2 as YSLEER. J was trimmed by 4 bases and V by 1 base; bases with no gene match: 8. The length of the CDR3 is 18 residues. The CDR3, as DNA: TGCGCCAGCAGCCAAGTCGCTCTAGCGGGAGGGGCTTACAATGAGCAGTTCTTC. This sequence encodes CASSQVALAGGAYNEQFF.

This clone was seen a few times. J is TRBJ2-7 and V is TRBV6-5, with D perhaps TRBD1 (5 bases). Deletions cut 6 bases from V and 2 bases from J, with 8 bases between. The CDR3 has 12 amino acids. CDR1 and CDR2 (germline): MNHEY, SVGAGI. The CDR3, as DNA: TGTGCCAGCAGCCAGGACACCTACGAGCAGTACTTC. Amino acids: CASSQDTYEQYF.

The chain uses TRBV9 and TRBJ2-2; TRBD2 aligns across 15 bases. Germline loops: CDR1 SGDLS, CDR2 YYNGEE. Germline trimming cut 0 bases from V and 5 bases from J; bases unmatched to any gene: 5. The CDR3 loop spans 18 amino acids. Written as DNA, the CDR3 is TGTGCCAGCAGCGTAGGAGCCGGACTAGCGGGAGGGACCGGGGAGCTGTTTTTT. Translation gives CASSVGAGLAGGTGELFF.

V is TRBV7-2 and J is TRBJ1-2; no clear D gene. The germline V and J ends were trimmed by 0 bases and 8 bases, with 13 bases remaining between them. CDR1 and CDR2 from the germline V gene are SGHTA and FQGNSA. CDR3 length equals 14 residues. The CDR3 nucleotides read TGTGCCAGCAGCTTAGCTCAAGAAGGCCGGGGCTACACCTTC. Translated, it gives CASSLAQEGRGYTF. Together with reference TRBV7-2 and TRBJ1-2, the CDR3 gives the full variable domain: GAGVSQSPSNKVTEKGKDVELRCDPISGHTALYWYRQSLGQGLEFLIYFQGNSAPDKSGLPSDRFSAERTGGSVSTLTIQRTQQEDSAVYLCASSLAQEGRGYTFGSGTRLTVV.

J is TRBJ2-5 and V is TRBV21-1; the listed D gene, TRBD2, was not tested against the DNA. TRBV21-1 is described as a pseudogene. CDR3 length equals 16 residues. This CDR3 reads CASSKPGLAAQETQYF. CDR3 DNA sequence: TGTGCCAGCAGCAAACCGGGACTAGCGGCTCAAGAGACCCAGTACTTC.

The V gene is TRBV6-5, the J gene TRBJ2-7; 7 nucleotides align to TRBD2. CDR1 is MNHEY and CDR2 is SVGAGI in the germline V gene. The length of the CDR3 is 15 residues. V was clipped by 0 bases and J by 2 bases; unmatched bases: 4. The DNA of the CDR3 is TGTGCCAGCAGTTACTCGGGGGAGGGGACCTACGAGCAGTACTTC. Its translation: CASSYSGEGTYEQYF.

The chain joins TRBV5-6 to TRBJ1-2; D unclear. CDR3 size: 15 residues. Germline lookup yields CDR1 SGHDT and CDR2 YYEEEE. V lost 4 bases, J lost 5 bases, and 18 bases lay in between. The CDR3 coding sequence is TGTGCCAGCAGCCCGGAGGGCCTTAGGCGTTATGGCTACACCTTC. This codes for CASSPEGLRRYGYTF.

The chain recombines TRBV6-1 with TRBJ1-5; no clear D gene. Between the trimmed V and J ends, which lost 3 bases and 2 bases, there was a span of 5 bases. The CDR3 loop spans 13 amino acids. Germline loops: CDR1 MNHNS, CDR2 SASEGT. CDR3 sequence reads: CASSEAGNQPQHF. The CDR3 coding sequence is TGTGCCAGCAGTGAGGCCGGCAATCAGCCCCAGCATTTT.

The chain carries TRBV5-4 and TRBJ2-1; TRBD2 matches at 8 bases. The length of the CDR3 is 15 residues. Germline trimming cut 0 bases from V and 9 bases from J; bases unmatched to any gene: 8. CDR1 SGHNT and CDR2 YYREEE come from the germline V gene (reference sequence). The CDR3 spells CASSLDGRAGSEQFF. The CDR3 nucleotides read TGTGCCAGCAGCTTGGACGGGAGGGCCGGGAGTGAGCAGTTCTTC.

The rearrangement links TRBV7-3 to TRBJ1-2; 7 nucleotides match TRBD1. V dropped 3 bases and J dropped 5; count of bases not matched to a gene: 6. CDR3 length: 14 amino acids. In germline, CDR1 is SGHTA, CDR2 FQGTGA. CDR3: CASSFPGGRYGYTF. The CDR3 coding sequence is TGTGCCAGCAGCTTTCCAGGGGGGCGGTATGGCTACACCTTC.

The rearrangement joins TRBV7-9 to TRBJ2-7; a weak D match, TRBD2 (5 bases). CDR1 and CDR2 (germline): SEHNR, FQNEAQ (reference sequence). V lost 1 base and J 0 bases, leaving 13 bases between the germline ends. This CDR3 contains 16 residues. CDR3 amino acids: CASSLEGRTHSYEQYF. In nucleotides, the CDR3 is TGTGCCAGCAGCTTAGAGGGCAGGACTCACTCCTACGAGCAGTACTTC.

The chain links TRBV18 to TRBJ2-2; D is uncertain. The CDR3 runs 16 residues. V gave up 2 bases and J gave up 6 bases, with 16 bases separating them. CDR1 is KGHSH, CDR2 LQKENI, per germline. The CDR3 DNA sequence: TGTGCCAGCTCACCAAAATTGAGGCCAGAGGCCGGGGAGCTGTTTTTT. Protein product: CASSPKLRPEAGELFF.

This chain joins TRBV5-4 and TRBJ2-3; 8 nucleotides line up with TRBD2. The trim removed 2 bases at V and 3 bases at J, leaving 8 bases unmatched. Germline values: CDR1 SGHNT, CDR2 YYREEE (reference sequence). The CDR3 is 16 residues long. This CDR3 reads CASSFTGGPGTDTQYF. The CDR3 DNA follows: TGTGCCAGCAGCTTTACGGGAGGGCCGGGGACAGATACGCAGTATTTT.

The chain recombines TRBV6-6 with TRBJ1-2, with no clear D. Per germline, CDR1 MNHNY and CDR2 SVGAGI (reference sequence). V lost 6 bases and J 3 bases, leaving 8 bases between the germline ends. This CDR3 comprises 12 residues. The chain's CDR3 is CASRTGDYGYTF. Here the CDR3 DNA reads TGTGCCAGCAGAACTGGGGACTATGGCTACACCTTC.

This clone was seen only a few times. This chain uses TRBV7-6 with TRBJ1-4, with 7 bases that match TRBD1. J gave up 5 bases and V 5 bases, and 8 bases lay outside the gene matches. CDR1 and CDR2 (germline): SGHVS, FNYEAQ. CDR3 length equals 15 residues. CDR3 residues: CASSRRDRFNEKLFF. Written as DNA, the CDR3 is TGTGCCAGCAGCAGGCGGGACAGATTCAATGAAAAACTGTTTTTT.

The J gene is TRBJ2-7, the V gene TRBV11-3; 11 bases are shared with TRBD2. The trim removed 1 base at V and 5 bases at J, leaving 16 bases unmatched. Germline V gene lookup returns CDR1 SGHNT and CDR2 YENEEA. The CDR3 has 19 amino acids. CDR3 loop: CASSLGIPLSGRAFHEQYF. The CDR3 nucleotides read TGTGCCAGCAGCTTAGGCATCCCCCTTAGCGGGAGGGCCTTCCACGAGCAGTACTTC.

The V and J genes are TRBV27 and TRBJ1-4, with TRBD1 matching 7 bases. Trimming cost V 2 bases and J 5 bases; bases outside gene matches: 11. This CDR3 region has 17 residues. CDR1 and CDR2 from the germline V gene are MNHEY and SMNVEV (reference sequence). DNA for the CDR3: TGTGCCAGCAGTTTAACTATCGGGACAGCTCTAAATGAAAAACTGTTTTTT. Amino acids: CASSLTIGTALNEKLFF.